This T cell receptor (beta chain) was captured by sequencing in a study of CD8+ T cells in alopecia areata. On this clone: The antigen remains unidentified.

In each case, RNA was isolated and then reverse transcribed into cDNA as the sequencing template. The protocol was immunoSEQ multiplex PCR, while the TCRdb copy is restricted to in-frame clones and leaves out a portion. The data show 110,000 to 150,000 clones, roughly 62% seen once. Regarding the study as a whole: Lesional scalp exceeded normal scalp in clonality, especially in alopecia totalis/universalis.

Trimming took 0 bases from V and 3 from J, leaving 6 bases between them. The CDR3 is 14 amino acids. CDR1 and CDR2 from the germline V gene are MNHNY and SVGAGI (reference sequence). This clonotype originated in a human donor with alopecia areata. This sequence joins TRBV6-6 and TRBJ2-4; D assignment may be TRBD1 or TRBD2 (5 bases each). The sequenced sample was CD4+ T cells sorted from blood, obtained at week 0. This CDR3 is CASSYSGVKNIQYF. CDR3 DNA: TGTGCCAGCAGTTACTCGGGGGTCAAAAACATTCAGTACTTC.